One T cell receptor (beta chain) is described in this entry. This record comes from a study of blood T cell repertoires in COVID-19. Study-wide background: COVID-19 samples, acute and convalescent, were from the United States, Italy and Spain. From T cells, B-cell-depleted T cells, or PBMCs came the material, which was cDNA or gDNA.

V was pared by 6 bases and J by 8 bases, with 11 bases of the junction left unmatched. Germline V gene lookup returns CDR1 ENHRY and CDR2 SYGVKD. This CDR3 comprises 15 residues. Source study methods: Amplification of reference gene primers was used by the study to estimate nucleated cell counts. Using immunoSEQ multiplex PCR, the repertoire was profiled, and TCRdb retains in-frame clones only, with some absent. Clone size and V and J calls were adopted from that table, with D and trimming inferred from the DNA. The top ten clones hold 1.5% to 2% of a sample with about 250,000 clones, 86% of them seen once.

Source material: peripheral blood. V and J are TRBV10-3 and TRBJ2-2; 8 bases are shared with TRBD1. The clonotype originates from a woman aged 55-75 years who had recovered from COVID-19. CDR3 sequence: CAISPRDRSMGELFF. In DNA, the CDR3 is TGTGCCATCAGCCCTCGGGACAGGTCGATGGGGGAGCTGTTTTTT.